This T cell receptor beta chain was obtained from a study of T cell responses to AZD1222 COVID-19 vaccine. Overall study context: Second-dose timings of about 4 or about 12 weeks were pooled.

The junction had 11 bases not matched to a gene; V was cut back by 6 bases and J by 0 bases. Germline lookup yields CDR1 KGHSH and CDR2 LQKENI. The CDR3 has 17 residues. Assay used: immunoSEQ multiplex PCR; TCRdb lists only in-frame clones, some missing. The sample has around 130,000 clones, 80% to 90% seen once. The receptor was isolated from an adult in good health. Sequenced material: peripheral blood, taken on day 0 of AZD1222 vaccination. V gene TRBV18 combines with J gene TRBJ1-5; TRBD1 matches at 7 bases. CDR3 amino acids: CASSPVDRVDSNQPQHF. The CDR3 DNA sequence: TGTGCCAGCTCCCCAGTTGACAGGGTTGATAGCAATCAGCCCCAGCATTTT.